This TCR beta chain was sequenced in a study of T-cell memory formation after mild COVID-19. Study outcomes and limitations: Clonal second-wave expansions that peaked on day 37 had unconfirmed SARS-CoV-2 specificity. The study found balanced CD4/CD8 in clones contracting day 15 to 85 and a CD4+ lean in later expanders. Contracting CD8+ clones were enriched in EMRA, CD4+ mainly in CM and EM.

Of note for this clonotype: Its antigen is undetermined.

Constant-segment-primed 5'RACE gave TCR alpha and TCR beta cDNA libraries with sample barcodes and UMIs. TCRdb reprocessed the 5' RACE reads via MiXCR and lists one record per CDR3 protein. The table includes under 350,000 distinct CDR3 sequences, around 15% detected once. The CDR3 is 14 amino acids. The trim removed 5 bases at V and 8 bases at J, leaving 7 bases unmatched. Germline values: CDR1 SGHTA, CDR2 FQGNSA. This TCR came from a man younger than 35 who had mild COVID-19 (a few samples of this study predate the infection). Cell type and time point are not known. The source material was PBMCs or a T cell subset sorted from them (not recorded which). This rearrangement joins TRBV7-2 to TRBJ1-5; 9 bases match TRBD1. For the CDR3, the DNA is TGTGCCAGCAGCAAAGGGACAGGGTACGAGCCCCAGCATTTT. This codes for CASSKGTGYEPQHF.